These 25 T cell receptor beta chains originate from one sample sequenced in a study of T-cell memory formation after mild COVID-19. TCRdb reprocessed the 5' RACE reads with MiXCR, giving one entry per CDR3 protein. There are hundreds of thousands of distinct CDR3 sequences in the sample; just over 20% occur only once, and under 15% lies in the top ten. The sample consisted of PBMCs or a T cell subset sorted from them (not recorded which). The receptors were gathered from an adult woman who had mild COVID-19 (a few samples of this study predate the infection). Cell type and time point are not known.

In its sample, this clonotype was seen once. The chain has TRBV29-1 and TRBJ1-2; D might be TRBD1 (5 bases). The CDR3 consists of 13 residues. V was clipped by 5 bases and J by 0 bases, with 10 bases between them. From germline, CDR1 is SQVTM and CDR2 ANQGSEA. The CDR3 here is CSVHLTANYGYTF. For the CDR3, the DNA is TGCAGCGTTCACTTGACAGCTAACTATGGCTACACCTTC.

The rearrangement links TRBV6-1 to TRBJ2-3; either TRBD1 or TRBD2 may supply D (7 bases each). The CDR3 has 16 residues. The V gene's germline CDR1 is MNHNS and CDR2 SASEGT. With 6 bases removed from V and 1 base from J, the gap between germline ends came to 17 bases. The CDR3 coding sequence is TGTGCCAGCAGGACGACAGGGAGGGTCGGCACAGATACGCAGTATTTT. It is translated as CASRTTGRVGTDTQYF.

This clonotype has more than one count but fewer than ten. The V call is TRBV29-1, the J call TRBJ1-2; D uncertain. The CDR3 is 12 amino acids. Germline V lookup: CDR1 SQVTM, CDR2 ANQGSEA. V gave up 7 bases and J gave up 2 bases, with 11 bases separating them. The CDR3 here is CSALAGNYGYTF. CDR3 DNA: TGCAGCGCCCTCGCGGGGAACTATGGCTACACCTTC.

A few counts support this clonotype. The genes are TRBV10-3 and TRBJ2-2; a possible D gene is TRBD1 (6 bases). Germline values: CDR1 ENHRY, CDR2 SYGVKD. The CDR3 runs to 12 residues. Trimming took off 9 bases at V and 10 bases at J, with 15 bases between the two ends. For the CDR3, the DNA is TGTGCCATAAGACAGGCTCACGAGGAGCTGTTTTTT. It codes for CAIRQAHEELFF.

This clonotype has just a few counts. The V gene is TRBV10-3, the J gene TRBJ2-3; 7 bases agree with TRBD2. After removal of 10 bases from V and 0 bases from J, the junction contained 7 bases not matched to a gene. The CDR3 extends over 14 amino acids. Per the germline V gene, CDR1 is ENHRY and CDR2 is SYGVKD. CDR3 nucleotides: TGTGCCACCCGGGGAGGGCCTAGCACAGATACGCAGTATTTT. As protein: CATRGGPSTDTQYF.

The rearrangement joins TRBV5-6 to TRBJ2-7; 14 nucleotides match TRBD2. Germline assignment: CDR1 SGHDT and CDR2 YYEEEE. This CDR3 is built from 16 residues. V shed 4 bases, J shed 3 bases, and the junction held 6 bases outside the gene matches. The DNA for the CDR3 is TGTGCCAGCAGCGCCGGGACTAGCGGGAGAAGCTACGAGCAGTACTTC. It specifies CASSAGTSGRSYEQYF. The variable domain in full, with the rest retrieved from reference TRBV5-6 and TRBJ2-7, is DAGVTQSPTHLIKTRGQQVTLRCSPKSGHDTVSWYQQALGQGPQFIFQYYEEEERQRGNFPDRFSGHQFPNYSSELNVNALLLGDSALYLCASSAGTSGRSYEQYFGPGTRLTVT.

This clonotype was observed a handful of times. This chain links TRBV15 with TRBJ2-1; D remains ambiguous. In germline, CDR1 is LNHNV, CDR2 YYDKDF (reference sequence). The CDR3 totals 16 residues. Trimming shortened V by 0 bases and J by 3 bases, and 12 bases separated the two germline ends. CDR3: CATSRDRVVGYNEQFF. CDR3 DNA: TGTGCCACCAGCAGAGATCGGGTAGTGGGCTACAATGAGCAGTTCTTC.

The rearrangement joins TRBV20-1 to TRBJ1-1, with D possibly TRBD1 on 5 matching bases. Trimming removed 3 bases at V and 2 bases at J, with 19 bases between. The CDR3 has 16 amino acids. Germline CDR1 is DFQATT and CDR2 is SNEGSKA (reference sequence). CDR3 nucleotide sequence: TGCAGTGCTAGTGGCGGGACGGGGCGACAAAACACTGAAGCTTTCTTT. This gives the protein CSASGGTGRQNTEAFF.

V usage is TRBV5-5 and J usage is TRBJ2-5; D unresolved. The V and J ends lost 4 bases and 9 bases respectively, with 16 bases between them. The germline CDR1 and CDR2 sequences are SGHKS and YYEKEE (reference sequence). This CDR3 region has 13 residues. CDR3 protein: CASSPGPESAQYF. In DNA form, the CDR3 reads TGTGCCAGCAGCCCCGGGCCCGAGTCTGCCCAGTACTTC. The complete variable domain, with remaining parts taken from reference TRBV5-5 and TRBJ2-5, reads DAGVTQSPTHLIKTRGQQVTLRCSPISGHKSVSWYQQVLGQGPQFIFQYYEKEERGRGNFPDRFSARQFPNYSSELNVNALLLGDSALYLCASSPGPESAQYFGPGTRLLVL.

This clonotype was observed a few times. V is TRBV2 and J is TRBJ1-4; no reliable D call. V lost 3 bases and J lost 8, with 10 bases in between. CDR1 and CDR2 from the germline V gene are SNHLY and FYNNEI. This CDR3 has 13 residues. Here the CDR3 reads CASSDGVYEKLFF. The CDR3 nucleotides read TGTGCCAGCAGTGATGGGGTTTACGAAAAACTGTTTTTT.

The V call is TRBV7-8, the J call TRBJ1-1; D perhaps matches TRBD1 (5 bases). Germline CDR1 SGHVS, CDR2 FQNEAQ. This CDR3 comprises 16 residues. Trimming removed 5 bases from V and 4 bases from J, with 20 bases in between. CDR3 sequence (DNA): TGTGCCAGCAGCCCAACTAGTGGACACCTGGGCACTGAAGCTTTCTTT. Translation gives CASSPTSGHLGTEAFF.

There are a few counts of this clonotype. CDR3 loop: CATSEQNTGELFF. The DNA of the CDR3 is TGTGCCACCAGTGAACAGAACACCGGGGAGCTGTTTTTT. The genes are TRBV24-1 and TRBJ2-2; no clear D. The germline V and J ends were trimmed by 4 bases and 1 base, with 3 bases remaining between them. In germline, CDR1 is KGHDR, CDR2 SFDVKD. The CDR3 has 13 residues.

This rearrangement joins TRBV6-5 to TRBJ1-1; 8 nucleotides align to TRBD1. V trimming: 6 bases; J trimming: 6 bases; junction bases outside the gene matches: 9. Germline CDR1 reads MNHEY; CDR2 reads SVGAGI. This CDR3 is 14 amino acids long. The CDR3 nucleotides read TGTGCCAGCAGCCGCAGACAGGGGTTGTCTGAAGCTTTCTTT. Translation: CASSRRQGLSEAFF.

This clonotype occurred a few times. The chain is built from TRBV12-3 or TRBV12-4 and TRBJ1-2, with D possibly matching TRBD1 (5 bases). The CDR3 is 14 residues long. Trimming stripped 6 bases from V and 9 bases from J, with 20 bases between. DNA of the CDR3: TGTGCCAGCAGCCGCGGGGCGGCCGGCGGACGCTACACCTTC. Translation gives CASSRGAAGGRYTF.

The chain recombines TRBV14 with TRBJ2-4, with 9 bases matching TRBD2. V lost 4 bases, J lost 3 bases, and 4 bases stayed unmatched. Germline V lookup: CDR1 SGHDN, CDR2 FVKESK. This CDR3 is built from 15 residues. The CDR3, as DNA: TGTGCCAGCAGCCGTACTAGCGGGTACAAAAACATTCAGTACTTC. It encodes CASSRTSGYKNIQYF.

The chain carries TRBV5-1 and TRBJ1-2; weak D call: TRBD1 (5 bases). V was shortened by 4 bases and J by 5 bases, with 18 bases between the two germline ends. Germline lookup yields CDR1 SGHRS and CDR2 YFSETQ. The CDR3 extends over 15 amino acids. The CDR3 region has the DNA TGCGCCAGCAGCGCGGGACCAGGCGGACGATATGGCTACACCTTC. This translates into CASSAGPGGRYGYTF.

The chain has TRBV4-1 and TRBJ2-4; 9 nucleotides match TRBD2. Germline V lookup: CDR1 MGHRA, CDR2 YSYEKL. CDR3 length: 17 amino acids. Losses at the gene ends were 0 bases for V and 8 bases for J; bases not matched to a gene: 11. The CDR3 loop reads CASSQDRRGGAGDIQYF. The CDR3 nucleotides read TGCGCCAGCAGCCAAGATAGGCGCGGGGGGGCCGGAGACATTCAGTACTTC.

This clonotype appeared a few times. This chain connects TRBV6-6 to TRBJ2-6, with TRBD2 identical over 11 bases. Germline V gene lookup returns CDR1 MNHNY and CDR2 SVGAGI (reference sequence). This CDR3 spans 17 amino acids. V lost 6 bases, J lost 3 bases, and 7 bases stayed unmatched. DNA for the CDR3: TGTGCCAGCAGCGGACTAGCGGGTCTAGGTGGGGCCAACGTCCTGACTTTC. Translated, it gives CASSGLAGLGGANVLTF.

This chain joins TRBV5-5 and TRBJ2-1, with a tentative D call TRBD1 (6 bases). CDR1 is SGHKS and CDR2 is YYEKEE in the germline V gene (reference sequence). The ends were cut back, 4 bases at V and 8 bases at J, with 19 bases in the middle. The CDR3 has 15 amino acids. This CDR3 is CASSLPQGGGDEQFF. The CDR3 DNA reads TGTGCCAGCAGCCTGCCGCAGGGTGGGGGCGATGAGCAGTTCTTC.

The CDR3 sequence is CSVTRTGENTEAFF. The CDR3 bases are TGCAGCGTTACCCGGACAGGTGAGAACACTGAAGCTTTCTTT. The V and J genes are TRBV29-1 and TRBJ1-1; TRBD1 matches 7 bases. Per the germline V gene, CDR1 is SQVTM and CDR2 is ANQGSEA. The length of the CDR3 is 14 residues. Unmatched junction bases numbered 7, after V lost 5 bases and J lost 1 base. The full variable domain, with the rest looked up from reference TRBV29-1 and TRBJ1-1, is SAVISQKPSRDICQRGTSLTIQCQVDSQVTMMFWYRQQPGQSLTLIATANQGSEATYESGFVIDKFPISRPNLTFSTLTVSNMSPEDSSIYLCSVTRTGENTEAFFGQGTRLTVV.

This clonotype came up many times. The genes are TRBV12-3 or TRBV12-4 and TRBJ2-1, with D perhaps matching TRBD2 (5 bases). This CDR3 is built from 14 residues. The V end was cut by 6 bases, the J end by 9 bases, with 18 bases between. The CDR3 region has the DNA TGTGCCAGCAGCCCTGATCTGGACTCCGGTGAGCAGTTCTTC. This codes for CASSPDLDSGEQFF.

The CDR3 loop is CASSTGGKAYNEQFF. CDR3 nucleotide sequence: TGTGCCAGCTCAACGGGGGGGAAAGCCTACAATGAGCAGTTCTTC. The chain has TRBV18 and TRBJ2-1; 8 bases are shared with TRBD2. This CDR3 has 15 residues. Germline loops: CDR1 KGHSH, CDR2 LQKENI. The ends lost 5 bases at V and 2 bases at J; junction bases unmatched: 5.

The genes are TRBV7-9 and TRBJ2-1; D is uncertain. From germline, CDR1 is SEHNR and CDR2 FQNEAQ (reference sequence). Trimming left V 6 bases short and J 3 bases short, with 9 bases between. This CDR3 has 13 amino acids. The CDR3 is CASREWGYNEQFF. In nucleotides, the CDR3 is TGTGCCAGCAGAGAATGGGGCTACAATGAGCAGTTCTTC.

The chain links TRBV4-2 to TRBJ1-3, with D perhaps matching TRBD1 (6 bases). The CDR3 runs to 16 residues. V was clipped by 4 bases and J by 0 bases, with 13 bases between them. Germline V gives CDR1 LGHNA, CDR2 YNFKEQ. This chain's CDR3 is CASSLRQENSGNTIYF. The CDR3 DNA is TGTGCCAGCAGCCTTCGACAGGAGAACTCTGGAAACACCATATATTTT.

This clonotype was seen a few times. The CDR3 nucleotides are TGCAGTGCAACCCCGGGGCGGGAGGGTCTGAATGAGCAGTTCTTC. Translation gives CSATPGREGLNEQFF. The V gene is TRBV20-1, the J gene TRBJ2-1; 9 nucleotides line up with TRBD2. The CDR3 is 15 amino acids. After removal of 6 bases from V and 7 bases from J, the junction contained 13 bases not matched to a gene. Germline values: CDR1 DFQATT, CDR2 SNEGSKA (reference sequence).